These 28 T cell receptor beta chains came from one sample sequenced in a study of cytomegalovirus exposure and HLA in healthy donors. The PCR ran on 60 Vbeta and 13 Jbeta primers. Assay used: immunoSEQ multiplex PCR; TCRdb lists only in-frame clones, some missing. The data hold more than 60,000 clones, with 84% observed a single time. Material: PBMCs. These receptors were taken from a man between 70 and 80 years old in good health and CMV-seropositive.

A single count supports this clone. The chain links TRBV18 to TRBJ2-7; possibly TRBD2 for D (5 bases). V lost 3 bases and J lost 0, with 6 bases in between. CDR3 size: 13 residues. From germline, CDR1 is KGHSH and CDR2 LQKENI. The CDR3 reads CASSPGISYEQYF. CDR3 nucleotide sequence: TGTGCCAGCTCACCCGGGATCTCCTACGAGCAGTACTTC.

In this sample, this clone turned up once. This chain links TRBV4-3 with TRBJ1-3, with a weak D call TRBD1 (5 bases). Trimming cost V 4 bases and J 2 bases, with 15 bases left between them. Germline CDR1 is LGHNA and CDR2 is YSLEER. The CDR3 loop spans 16 amino acids. The CDR3, as DNA: TGCGCCAGCAGCCTACAAACCGGGGGTACTGGAAACACCATATATTTT. Residues: CASSLQTGGTGNTIYF.

This CDR3 is CASSLAGRKIYEQYF. In DNA, the CDR3 is TGTGCCAGCAGCTTGGCCGGCAGGAAAATCTACGAGCAGTACTTC. The rearrangement joins TRBV5-4 to TRBJ2-7; D remains unclear. The germline gives CDR1 SGHNT, CDR2 YYREEE (reference sequence). The ends were cut back, 0 bases at V and 3 bases at J, with 13 bases in the middle. The CDR3 is 15 residues long.

The rearrangement links TRBV6-5 to TRBJ2-7; 11 nucleotides line up with TRBD1. The length of the CDR3 is 14 residues. Per germline, CDR1 MNHEY and CDR2 SVGAGI. Trimming took 6 bases from V and 5 from J; bases not matched to a gene: 6. This CDR3 reads CASSRTGGFHEQYF. The CDR3 bases are TGTGCCAGCAGCCGGACAGGGGGCTTCCACGAGCAGTACTTC.

V usage is TRBV4-1 and J usage is TRBJ2-3, with D perhaps matching TRBD2 (5 bases). Per germline, CDR1 MGHRA and CDR2 YSYEKL. V lost 1 base to trimming and J lost 0 bases, with 11 bases between them. There are 16 residues in the CDR3. The CDR3, as DNA: TGCGCCAGCAGCCAAGGGAGGCCTATTAGCACAGATACGCAGTATTTT. It yields the protein CASSQGRPISTDTQYF.

The V call is TRBV5-4, the J call TRBJ2-3; 8 bases fit TRBD2. V lost 4 bases, J lost 0 bases, and 10 bases stayed unmatched. This CDR3 comprises 17 residues. Germline V gives CDR1 SGHNT, CDR2 YYREEE (reference sequence). As DNA, the CDR3 is TGTGCCAGCAGCCGGGGGGGGACTGATGCTAGCACAGATACGCAGTATTTT. Protein sequence: CASSRGGTDASTDTQYF.

V is TRBV11-2 and J is TRBJ2-7; possible D gene TRBD1, 6 bases. The CDR3 sequence is 15 residues long. Germline V gives CDR1 SGHAT, CDR2 FQNNGV. Trimming cost V 1 base and J 0 bases, with 10 bases left between them. Here the CDR3 DNA reads TGTGCCAGCAGCTTAGGGGGGCCCCCCTCCTACGAGCAGTACTTC. Its protein is CASSLGGPPSYEQYF.

V gene TRBV19 combines with J gene TRBJ1-5, with 11 bases that match TRBD1. The CDR3 length is 19 residues. Germline assignment: CDR1 LNHDA and CDR2 SQIVND (reference sequence). V shed 3 bases, J shed 0 bases, and the junction held 10 bases outside the gene matches. CDR3 in amino acids: CASSIPGTGGRYSNQPQHF. The CDR3 DNA sequence: TGTGCCAGTAGTATCCCCGGGACAGGGGGGAGATATAGCAATCAGCCCCAGCATTTT. The full variable domain, its missing parts supplied by reference TRBV19 and TRBJ1-5, is DGGITQSPKYLFRKEGQNVTLSCEQNLNHDAMYWYRQDPGQGLRLIYYSQIVNDFQKGDIAEGYSVSREKKESFPLTVTSAQKNPTAFYLCASSIPGTGGRYSNQPQHFGDGTRLSIL.

The genes are TRBV19 and TRBJ1-5, with TRBD1 matching over 7 bases. This CDR3 is 16 amino acids long. V lost 3 bases to trimming and J lost 2 bases; unmatched junction nucleotides: 7. Germline CDR1 and CDR2: LNHDA and SQIVND (reference sequence). In DNA form, the CDR3 reads TGTGCCAGTAGTATCCAAACCGGGACAGGCAATCAGCCCCAGCATTTT. Protein product: CASSIQTGTGNQPQHF.

This chain links TRBV30 with TRBJ2-5; D is uncertain. The germline V gene has CDR1 GTSNPN and CDR2 SVGIG (reference sequence). Deletions cut 1 base from V and 3 bases from J, with 9 bases between. The CDR3 is 13 amino acids. CDR3 in DNA: TGTGCCTGGAGTGCTGTCCCAGAAGAGACCCAGTACTTC. It yields the protein CAWSAVPEETQYF.

The chain uses TRBV2 and TRBJ1-5; D not resolved. Trimming shortened V by 2 bases and J by 4 bases, and 3 bases separated the two germline ends. This CDR3 has 12 amino acids. CDR1 and CDR2 (germline): SNHLY, FYNNEI. The CDR3 reads CASSEQNQPQHF. CDR3 sequence (DNA): TGTGCCAGCAGTGAACAGAATCAGCCCCAGCATTTT.

CDR3 loop: CASSLSQNYEQYF. For the CDR3, the DNA is TGTGCCAGCAGCTTATCACAGAACTACGAGCAGTACTTC. The chain employs TRBV11-2 and TRBJ2-7; D unresolved. The ends were cut back, 2 bases at V and 3 bases at J, with 8 bases in the middle. From germline, CDR1 is SGHAT and CDR2 FQNNGV. This CDR3 is 13 amino acids long.

The chain combines TRBV6-5 with TRBJ2-7; 9 bases match TRBD1. Germline trimming cut 5 bases from V and 5 bases from J; bases unmatched to any gene: 4. CDR3 size: 13 residues. Germline assignment: CDR1 MNHEY and CDR2 SVGAGI. In nucleotides, the CDR3 is TGTGCCAGCAGTACAGGACAGGGGAACGAGCAGTACTTC. This codes for CASSTGQGNEQYF.

The chain uses TRBV11-2 and TRBJ2-5, with a weak D call TRBD2 (5 bases). V was cut by 2 bases and J by 5 bases, with 12 bases left in between. This CDR3 spans 14 amino acids. From germline, CDR1 is SGHAT and CDR2 FQNNGV. The CDR3 reads CASSLSGWEETQYF. CDR3 nucleotide sequence: TGTGCCAGCAGCTTATCGGGGTGGGAGGAGACCCAGTACTTC.

The chain employs TRBV6-6 and TRBJ2-3; no clear D. The germline CDR1 and CDR2 sequences are MNHNY and SVGAGI (reference sequence). CDR3 length: 13 residues. Trimming shortened V by 6 bases and J by 4 bases, and 11 bases separated the two germline ends. CDR3 protein: CASSPANPDTQYF. CDR3 in DNA: TGTGCCAGCAGCCCCGCTAATCCAGATACGCAGTATTTT.

J is TRBJ1-5 and V is TRBV19; possible D gene TRBD1, 6 bases. The V end was cut by 3 bases, the J end by 2 bases, with 11 bases between. CDR1 LNHDA and CDR2 SQIVND come from the germline V gene (reference sequence). This CDR3 has 15 residues. The CDR3 nucleotides are TGTGCCAGTAGTATCGGGGCAGGGGGCAATCAGCCCCAGCATTTT. Amino acids: CASSIGAGGNQPQHF.

For the CDR3, the DNA is TGTGCCAGCAGGCCTACAGGGGGCGAAGAGACCCAGTACTTC. Translated, it gives CASRPTGGEETQYF. The chain uses TRBV28 and TRBJ2-5; 9 nucleotides align to TRBD1. The germline V gene encodes CDR1 MDHEN and CDR2 SYDVKM. The CDR3 contains 14 residues. The V gene end was trimmed by 6 bases and the J gene end by 3 bases; junction bases not matched to a gene: 5.

This clone has more than one count but fewer than ten. The rearrangement joins TRBV28 to TRBJ2-3; TRBD1 aligns across 7 bases. Germline trimming cut 5 bases from V and 0 bases from J; bases unmatched to any gene: 8. The CDR3 spans 16 residues. The V gene's germline CDR1 is MDHEN and CDR2 SYDVKM. In DNA, the CDR3 is TGTGCCAGCAGTAAATTCACAGGGGCTAGCACAGATACGCAGTATTTT. The encoded protein is CASSKFTGASTDTQYF.

The sample holds a few counts of this clone. The chain carries TRBV5-8 and TRBJ2-7; D is undetermined. CDR3 length: 13 residues. V dropped 4 bases and J dropped 7 bases, with 15 bases sitting between them. Per the germline V gene, CDR1 is SGHTS and CDR2 is YDEGEE. CDR3 nucleotides: TGTGCCAGCAGCCCCCGACGGTCTAGGGAGCAGTACTTC. It encodes CASSPRRSREQYF.

The V gene is TRBV13, the J gene TRBJ1-2; tentative D call: TRBD1 (5 bases). Germline assignment: CDR1 PRHDT and CDR2 FYEKMQ (reference sequence). The CDR3 has 14 residues. V dropped 5 bases and J dropped 5 bases, with 15 bases sitting between them. The CDR3 nucleotides read TGTGCCAGCAGCCCGGGTCCGACAGCGTATGGCTACACCTTC. Protein: CASSPGPTAYGYTF.

The genes are TRBV6-1 and TRBJ2-1; D is perhaps TRBD2 (5 bases). V shed 6 bases and J shed 12 bases, with 12 bases lying between them. Germline CDR1 and CDR2: MNHNS and SASEGT. The CDR3 is 11 residues long. The CDR3 bases are TGTGCCAGCAGATCCGGGATAGGGCAGTTCTTC. Translation: CASRSGIGQFF.

V usage is TRBV12-5 and J usage is TRBJ2-2; 8 bases are shared with TRBD2. CDR1 is LGHNT, CDR2 FRNRAP, per germline. This CDR3 contains 18 residues. V dropped 2 bases and J dropped 5; count of bases not matched to a gene: 13. The CDR3 DNA sequence: TGTGCTAGTGGTTTGACGAGCGGGGGCTATCCCGGAACCGGGGAGCTGTTTTTT. Residues: CASGLTSGGYPGTGELFF.

The chain joins TRBV27 to TRBJ2-6, with no clear D. The CDR3 is made up of 15 amino acids. Trimming removed 0 bases at V and 2 bases at J, with 5 bases between. CDR1 is MNHEY and CDR2 is SMNVEV in the germline V gene (reference sequence). CDR3 region: CASSLSPAGANVLTF. The CDR3 bases are TGTGCCAGCAGTTTATCTCCGGCTGGGGCCAACGTCCTGACTTTC. Full variable domain (remainder filled in from reference TRBV27 and TRBJ2-6): EAQVTQNPRYLITVTGKKLTVTCSQNMNHEYMSWYRQDPGLGLRQIYYSMNVEVTDKGDVPEGYKVSRKEKRNFPLILESPSPNQTSLYFCASSLSPAGANVLTFGAGSRLTVL.

CDR3 sequence: CASSYRGYEQFF. The CDR3 DNA reads TGTGCCAGCAGTTACAGGGGGTATGAGCAGTTCTTC. The rearrangement joins TRBV28 to TRBJ2-1; 8 bases line up with TRBD1. Unmatched junction bases numbered 1, after V lost 4 bases and J lost 8 bases. The V gene's germline CDR1 is MDHEN and CDR2 SYDVKM. This CDR3 has 12 residues.

The chain carries TRBV7-9 and TRBJ1-4, with 7 bases lining up with TRBD1. V lost 5 bases to trimming and J lost 0 bases; unmatched junction nucleotides: 12. CDR3 length equals 18 residues. The germline gives CDR1 SEHNR, CDR2 FQNEAQ (reference sequence). The CDR3 loop reads CASSDGTRTGSTNEKLFF. The CDR3, as DNA: TGTGCCAGCAGCGATGGAACCAGGACAGGCTCAACTAATGAAAAACTGTTTTTT.

The V and J genes are TRBV29-1 and TRBJ2-1; 11 bases line up with TRBD2. This CDR3 contains 16 residues. V was clipped by 2 bases and J by 0 bases; unmatched bases: 3. Germline V CDR1 and CDR2: SQVTM, ANQGSEA. In nucleotides, the CDR3 is TGCAGCGTTGAAACTAGCGGGAGAGGCTCCTACAATGAGCAGTTCTTC. This translates into CSVETSGRGSYNEQFF.

V is TRBV6-5 and J is TRBJ1-2, with D perhaps matching TRBD1 (6 bases). The CDR3 loop spans 12 amino acids. V lost 11 bases to trimming and J lost 0 bases, with 10 bases between them. Germline lookup yields CDR1 MNHEY and CDR2 SVGAGI. The CDR3 sequence: CAARTANYGYTF. DNA for the CDR3: TGTGCCGCAAGGACAGCTAACTATGGCTACACCTTC.

This clone turned up a few times. The chain combines TRBV7-2 with TRBJ2-7; 9 bases map to TRBD1. Germline trimming cut 6 bases from V and 9 bases from J; bases unmatched to any gene: 6. The CDR3 is 12 residues long. Germline CDR1 SGHTA, CDR2 FQGNSA. CDR3 loop: CASRGDRGSQYF. For the CDR3, the DNA is TGTGCCAGCAGAGGAGACAGGGGGTCGCAGTACTTC.